A single sample gave rise to the 32 T cell receptor beta chains below, sequenced in a study of Graves' ophthalmopathy and Graves' hyperthyroidism. From RNA, the CDR3 regions of TCR beta chains were amplified and sequenced. A first-round RT-PCR used HTBI primers, followed by a second-round multiplex PCR. MiXCR, run by TCRdb on the multiplex PCR reads, gives a single entry per CDR3 protein. This table has hundreds of thousands of distinct CDR3 sequences, roughly 20% appearing once. The specimen was peripheral blood. The origin of the receptors is a woman between 18 and 30 years old with stable Graves' hyperthyroidism. Some clones in this sample may be carry-over from other donors' samples.

The rearrangement uses TRBV28 and TRBJ1-5, with unresolved D. Germline V gene data show CDR1 as MDHEN and CDR2 as SYDVKM. The CDR3 loop spans 14 amino acids. V was shortened by 3 bases and J by 7 bases, with 13 bases between the two germline ends. CDR3 loop: CASSFWGADQPQHF. CDR3 in DNA: TGTGCCAGCAGTTTTTGGGGAGCTGACCAGCCCCAGCATTTT.

The table lists this clonotype with a few counts. This chain joins TRBV20-1 and TRBJ2-2; D might be TRBD1 (6 bases). The CDR3 is made up of 15 amino acids. From germline, CDR1 is DFQATT and CDR2 SNEGSKA (reference sequence). Trimming cost V 1 base and J 2 bases, with 11 bases left between them. CDR3 nucleotides: TGCAGTGCTAGAGTTGGCAGGGGAAACACCGGGGAGCTGTTTTTT. As protein: CSARVGRGNTGELFF.

This chain uses TRBV12-3 or TRBV12-4 with TRBJ2-7; TRBD2 matches 9 bases. The junction had 9 bases not matched to a gene; V was cut back by 5 bases and J by 1 base. This CDR3 comprises 16 residues. In DNA, the CDR3 is TGTGCCAGCAGTCCATTAGCGGGAGATAGGTCCTACGAGCAGTACTTC. Translation: CASSPLAGDRSYEQYF.

The V call is TRBV6-1, the J call TRBJ1-1; TRBD1 might be the D (6 bases). The germline V gene encodes CDR1 MNHNS and CDR2 SASEGT. V was cut by 6 bases and J by 3 bases, with 14 bases left in between. The CDR3 spans 14 residues. The CDR3 coding sequence is TGTGCCAGCAGCTGGAGGGGGAGAGACACTGAAGCTTTCTTT. It specifies CASSWRGRDTEAFF.

The sample holds many counts of this clonotype. The rearrangement joins TRBV20-1 to TRBJ2-5, with TRBD1 identical over 9 bases. The CDR3 length is 12 residues. Germline V gene sequence: CDR1 DFQATT, CDR2 SNEGSKA (reference sequence). The CDR3 reads CSARDREETQYF. The CDR3 DNA follows: TGCAGCGCTCGGGACAGGGAGGAGACCCAGTACTTC.

This clonotype has more than one count but fewer than ten. The chain links TRBV20-1 to TRBJ1-1, with 7 bases that match TRBD1. The V segment lost 6 bases and the J segment 4 bases; nucleotides outside the gene matches: 11. Germline CDR1 is DFQATT and CDR2 is SNEGSKA (reference sequence). The CDR3 has 14 residues. The CDR3 loop reads CSAPEGATGTEAFF. DNA of the CDR3: TGCAGTGCACCGGAGGGGGCCACGGGCACTGAAGCTTTCTTT.

This chain uses TRBV6-2 or TRBV6-3 with TRBJ2-7; 9 nucleotides line up with TRBD1. CDR1 is MNHEY, CDR2 SVGEGT, per germline. J was trimmed by 4 bases and V by 0 bases; bases with no gene match: 4. CDR3 length: 15 residues. CDR3 bases: TGTGCCAGCAGTTACTCTATGGGACAGGGTTACGAGCAGTACTTC. Protein sequence: CASSYSMGQGYEQYF.

The chain uses TRBV7-8 and TRBJ2-7, with D possibly TRBD2 on 6 matching bases. The germline V gene has CDR1 SGHVS and CDR2 FQNEAQ. CDR3 size: 15 residues. Trimming removed 1 base from V and 5 bases from J, with 15 bases in between. The CDR3 DNA reads TGTGCCAGCAGCTTAGGTCGTGCGGGGTCCCACGAGCAGTACTTC. Its protein is CASSLGRAGSHEQYF.

The rearrangement joins TRBV6-1 to TRBJ2-7; D is ambiguous. The CDR3 covers 12 residues. Trimming stripped 8 bases from V and 6 bases from J, with 14 bases between. Germline values: CDR1 MNHNS, CDR2 SASEGT. CDR3 bases: TGTGCCAGCGGCAAATTAAATCTCGAGCAGTACTTC. Residues: CASGKLNLEQYF.

There are a few counts of this clonotype. The chain is built from TRBV12-3 or TRBV12-4 and TRBJ2-5; 7 bases agree with TRBD1. J was trimmed by 14 bases and V by 8 bases; bases with no gene match: 14. There are 12 residues in the CDR3. The CDR3 DNA sequence: TGTGCCAGCGGGAGAGACAGGGCCCTCCCCTACTTC. Its translation is CASGRDRALPYF.

The sample holds many counts of this clonotype. The chain joins TRBV5-1 to TRBJ2-7, with TRBD1 matching 12 bases. CDR1 and CDR2 from the germline V gene are SGHRS and YFSETQ. The CDR3 has 14 amino acids. The ends lost 4 bases at V and 4 bases at J; junction bases unmatched: 3. This CDR3 is CASSGGQGAYEQYF. The CDR3 DNA follows: TGCGCCAGCAGCGGGGGACAGGGGGCATACGAGCAGTACTTC.

The sample holds many counts of this clonotype. The CDR3 DNA reads TGCGCCAGCAGCCGCGGGGACACAAGAACTGAAGCTTTCTTT. This encodes CASSRGDTRTEAFF. This chain joins TRBV5-1 and TRBJ1-1; a weak D match, TRBD1 (6 bases). The CDR3 has 14 residues. V was cut by 4 bases and J by 5 bases, with 15 bases left in between. Germline-derived CDR1 and CDR2 are SGHRS and YFSETQ.

The J gene is TRBJ2-7, the V gene TRBV10-3, with D hard to call. The CDR3 sequence is 15 residues long. Between the trimmed V and J ends, which lost 3 bases and 0 bases, there was a span of 12 bases. Germline CDR1 reads ENHRY; CDR2 reads SYGVKD. The CDR3 DNA sequence: TGTGCCATCAGTGACGGAGATTCAAGCTCCTACGAGCAGTACTTC. It is translated as CAISDGDSSSYEQYF.

This clonotype was observed many times. V is TRBV27 and J is TRBJ1-1; TRBD1 aligns across 7 bases. CDR3 length equals 16 residues. After removal of 7 bases from V and 0 bases from J, the junction contained 11 bases not matched to a gene. Per germline, CDR1 MNHEY and CDR2 SMNVEV (reference sequence). The chain's CDR3 is CASKGTVVGMNTEAFF. The CDR3 bases are TGTGCCAGCAAGGGGACAGTCGTAGGCATGAACACTGAAGCTTTCTTT.

This clonotype was seen more than once but under ten times. V gene TRBV29-1 combines with J gene TRBJ2-7, with D possibly TRBD2 on 5 matching bases. The CDR3 sequence is 13 residues long. CDR1 SQVTM and CDR2 ANQGSEA come from the germline V gene. V lost 5 bases to trimming and J lost 2 bases, with 13 bases between them. The CDR3 sequence: CSVSGIRPYEQYF. The DNA for the CDR3 is TGCAGCGTTTCCGGGATCCGACCCTACGAGCAGTACTTC.

This clonotype has a single count. The chain couples TRBV6-1 to TRBJ2-5, with 9 bases lining up with TRBD2. Trimming at V came to 6 bases and at J to 10 bases, leaving 9 bases not matched to a gene. Per germline, CDR1 MNHNS and CDR2 SASEGT. CDR3 size: 13 residues. The CDR3 protein is CASSPGTSRSQYF. The CDR3 DNA follows: TGTGCCAGCAGCCCCGGGACTAGCAGGAGCCAGTACTTC.

Ten or more counts support this clonotype. The CDR3 region has the DNA TGTGCCAGCAGCCCAGTGGGGGAGTCCATGAACACTGAAGCTTTCTTT. As protein: CASSPVGESMNTEAFF. The gene calls are TRBV11-1 and TRBJ1-1; the D gene is possibly TRBD1 (5 bases). V gave up 5 bases and J gave up 0 bases, with 16 bases separating them. CDR1 and CDR2 from the germline V gene are SGHAT and FQDESV (reference sequence). CDR3 size: 16 residues.

A remark on this clonotype: Germline is not matched at one junction end, which may reflect a read error. The rearrangement joins TRBV6-2 or TRBV6-3 to TRBJ2-7; TRBD2 might be the D (5 bases). CDR1 MNHEY and CDR2 SVGEGT come from the germline V gene. The CDR3 has 18 residues. The CDR3 DNA sequence: TGTGTCAGCCTCCCGGGGAGAGTTCAGCCGATAAACCCCTACGAGCAGTACTTC. Encoded protein: CVSLPGRVQPINPYEQYF.

This clonotype was counted ten times or more. V is TRBV6-1 and J is TRBJ1-1; no clear D. Germline-derived CDR1 and CDR2 are MNHNS and SASEGT. V was shortened by 5 bases and J by 6 bases, with 10 bases between the two germline ends. The CDR3 sequence is 12 residues long. CDR3 residues: CASSRGFSEAFF. DNA for the CDR3: TGTGCCAGCAGTCGAGGTTTCTCTGAAGCTTTCTTT.

This clonotype was counted at least ten times. This chain uses TRBV11-1 with TRBJ2-2, with 10 bases fitting TRBD1. CDR1 SGHAT and CDR2 FQDESV come from the germline V gene (reference sequence). Trimming cost V 5 bases and J 7 bases; bases outside gene matches: 4. This CDR3 is built from 14 residues. CDR3 nucleotides: TGTGCCAGCAGCGGCGGGACAGGGGACGGGGAGCTGTTTTTT. As protein: CASSGGTGDGELFF.

This sequence joins TRBV27 and TRBJ2-7, with 10 bases that match TRBD1. There are 16 residues in the CDR3. Per the germline V gene, CDR1 is MNHEY and CDR2 is SMNVEV (reference sequence). J lost 6 bases, V lost 6 bases, and 14 bases had no gene match. The CDR3 reads CASSKHPGTGVGEQYF. In DNA, the CDR3 is TGTGCCAGCAGCAAGCACCCCGGGACAGGGGTGGGCGAGCAGTACTTC.

This clonotype was observed at least ten times. The rearrangement links TRBV20-1 to TRBJ2-5; no firm D call. This CDR3 region has 14 residues. CDR1 and CDR2 (germline): DFQATT, SNEGSKA (reference sequence). V was trimmed by 7 bases and J by 7 bases, leaving 22 bases between them. CDR3 residues: CSVVRILPKGTQYF. CDR3 sequence (DNA): TGCAGTGTAGTTCGAATCCTTCCTAAGGGGACCCAGTACTTC.

The chain combines TRBV30 with TRBJ2-2; D not resolved. V was clipped by 0 bases and J by 3 bases, with 8 bases between them. This CDR3 is 14 amino acids long. Germline CDR1 GTSNPN, CDR2 SVGIG (reference sequence). This CDR3 is CAWSVGSYTGELFF. The CDR3 bases are TGTGCCTGGAGTGTAGGCAGTTACACCGGGGAGCTGTTTTTT.

This clonotype occurred many times. The chain carries TRBV15 and TRBJ2-7, with D perhaps assigned TRBD1 or TRBD2 (5 bases each). Trimming shortened V by 3 bases and J by 0 bases, and 15 bases separated the two germline ends. This CDR3 is built from 16 residues. The germline V gene encodes CDR1 LNHNV and CDR2 YYDKDF (reference sequence). The CDR3 region is CATSRGGGQGSYEQYF. The CDR3 nucleotides are TGTGCCACCAGCAGGGGTGGCGGGCAGGGCTCCTACGAGCAGTACTTC.

At least ten counts were recorded for this clonotype. The chain carries TRBV12-3 or TRBV12-4 and TRBJ2-5, with D hard to call. V dropped 1 base and J dropped 0 bases, with 6 bases sitting between them. This CDR3 is 14 amino acids long. This chain's CDR3 is CASSLGGYQETQYF. CDR3 nucleotides: TGTGCCAGCAGTTTAGGGGGTTACCAAGAGACCCAGTACTTC.

This clonotype was counted ten times or more. V usage is TRBV29-1 and J usage is TRBJ2-7; the match to TRBD1 covers 9 bases. Germline CDR1 reads SQVTM; CDR2 reads ANQGSEA. Trimming took 5 bases from V and 1 from J; bases not matched to a gene: 6. The CDR3 is 14 amino acids. The CDR3 loop is CSVLWGTGSYEQYF. In DNA, the CDR3 is TGCAGCGTTCTTTGGGGGACAGGGTCCTACGAGCAGTACTTC.

This clonotype was seen at least ten times. Mismatch with germline at one junction end may stem from a read error. The rearrangement uses TRBV6-4 and TRBJ2-2; 10 nucleotides line up with TRBD1. This CDR3 comprises 17 residues. The germline V gene has CDR1 MRHNA and CDR2 SNTAGT. CDR3: CASRDRDRGGNTGELVF. CDR3 bases: TGTGCCAGCAGGGACCGGGACAGGGGAGGGAACACCGGGGAGCTGGTTTTT.

The CDR3 is CSGTGEETQYF. The CDR3 coding sequence is TGCAGTGGGACAGGGGAAGAGACCCAGTACTTC. The rearrangement joins TRBV20-1 to TRBJ2-5; 9 bases agree with TRBD1. The CDR3 extends over 11 amino acids. From germline, CDR1 is DFQATT and CDR2 SNEGSKA (reference sequence). The ends lost 7 bases at V and 3 bases at J; junction bases unmatched: 0.

This clonotype was seen ten or more times. The genes are TRBV6-5 and TRBJ1-2, with a weak D call TRBD1 (5 bases). The CDR3 spans 14 residues. The germline V gene has CDR1 MNHEY and CDR2 SVGAGI. V was clipped by 8 bases and J by 3 bases, with 16 bases between them. CDR3 loop: CASWVSRGDYGYTF. DNA of the CDR3: TGTGCCAGCTGGGTTTCCCGGGGCGACTATGGCTACACCTTC.

This clonotype has ten or more counts. The chain combines TRBV6-1 with TRBJ1-2; 7 nucleotides agree with TRBD1. V lost 6 bases, J lost 4 bases, and 8 bases stayed unmatched. CDR3 length equals 14 residues. Per the germline V gene, CDR1 is MNHNS and CDR2 is SASEGT. This chain's CDR3 is CASSPLQGGYGYTF. The CDR3 DNA follows: TGTGCCAGCAGCCCTTTGCAGGGGGGCTATGGCTACACCTTC.

Concerning this clonotype itself: This clone may be a read error of a much larger clone one base away. The chain couples TRBV29-1 to TRBJ2-7; TRBD1 matches 9 bases. Germline CDR1 is SQVTM and CDR2 is ANQGSEA. The CDR3 runs to 12 residues. The CDR3 reads CSVGDRVYERYF. Here the CDR3 DNA reads TGCAGCGTTGGGGACAGGGTGTACGAGCGGTACTTC.

This clonotype has at least ten counts. J is TRBJ2-5 and V is TRBV7-4; 7 bases agree with TRBD1. CDR3 length: 17 residues. V gave up 2 bases and J gave up 0 bases; unmatched junction bases: 9. CDR1 and CDR2 (germline): SGHVT, SQSDAQ. This chain's CDR3 is CASSLIPGQSHQETQYF. For the CDR3, the DNA is TGTGCCAGCAGCTTAATCCCGGGACAGTCACACCAAGAGACCCAGTACTTC.